The T cell receptor beta chain described here comes from a study of blood T cell repertoires in COVID-19 (dated by TCRdb to the early 2020s). Background on the whole study: Samples covering the acute and convalescent phases of COVID-19 were provided by collaborators in the United States, Italy and Spain. The material from the prospective study consisted of cDNA or gDNA derived from T cells, B-cell-depleted T cells, or PBMCs. The dataset comprised deeply sampled blood TCRbeta repertoires from subjects exposed to, actively infected with, or recovered from COVID-19. A freely available public database, intended as a resource for researchers studying the immune response to SARS-CoV-2, is where the repertoires were released. Samples came from the ongoing ImmuneRACE study (first 160 participants) plus 1,254 subjects from 6 global collaborators. Sample metadata almost always included a de-identified subject ID, COVID-19 status, age in years and sex. Where available, HLA class I and class II types were taken from metadata supplied by the sample provider and were not determined by assay-based typing. What the authors observed across the whole study: How much clinical and demographic metadata was included differed by source and by participant, and the metadata was provided uncurated.

TCRbeta CDR3 regions were amplified from genomic DNA by means of the immunoSEQ Assay, a bias-controlled multiplex PCR. Per the authors' processing: Nucleated cell counts per sample were estimated from amplification of reference gene primers within the assay. To quantify the absolute abundance of each unique TCRbeta CDR3 rearrangement, sequence reads were collapsed and filtered. Productive Simpson clonality was computed per sample as the square root of Simpson's diversity index over productive rearrangements. This is the immuneACCESS table as TCRdb keeps it, with only in-frame sequences that have V and J called. A part of the clones is gone; compared with another copy, unresolved V genes explain less than half, and the rest is unexplained. That table furnishes V, J and clone size, whereas the DNA furnished D and trimming. This sample has about 130,000 clones in its table, and under 85% of those were observed once. The ten largest clones capture 10% to 15% of the sample.

The CDR3 runs 13 amino acids, cysteine and phenylalanine included. This entry keeps only the CDR3 DNA: 39 bases, framed from base 1. In the germline V gene (reference sequence), CDR1 corresponds to SEHNR and CDR2 to FQNEAQ. V loses 8 bases, J loses 7 bases, and the germline ends lie 17 bases apart. About this clone: The clone's antigen remains unknown. No clone much larger than this one lies a single base away; base qualities are absent.

Collaborating institutions collected whole blood in K2EDTA tubes following their own protocols. For TCRbeta analysis, collaborators shipped samples in one of three forms: frozen whole blood, isolated PBMCs, or DNA extracted from either of those sample types. In this chain, TRBV7-9 is recombined with TRBJ1-2, and possibly TRBD1, on 6 matching bases. Sequenced input: peripheral blood. The sequence came from a woman aged 60-70 years with acute or convalescent COVID-19. The CDR3 region has the sequence CASSGTSSGGYTF. The DNA sequence follows: TGTGCCAGCTCCGGGACAAGCAGTGGTGGCTACACCTTC.